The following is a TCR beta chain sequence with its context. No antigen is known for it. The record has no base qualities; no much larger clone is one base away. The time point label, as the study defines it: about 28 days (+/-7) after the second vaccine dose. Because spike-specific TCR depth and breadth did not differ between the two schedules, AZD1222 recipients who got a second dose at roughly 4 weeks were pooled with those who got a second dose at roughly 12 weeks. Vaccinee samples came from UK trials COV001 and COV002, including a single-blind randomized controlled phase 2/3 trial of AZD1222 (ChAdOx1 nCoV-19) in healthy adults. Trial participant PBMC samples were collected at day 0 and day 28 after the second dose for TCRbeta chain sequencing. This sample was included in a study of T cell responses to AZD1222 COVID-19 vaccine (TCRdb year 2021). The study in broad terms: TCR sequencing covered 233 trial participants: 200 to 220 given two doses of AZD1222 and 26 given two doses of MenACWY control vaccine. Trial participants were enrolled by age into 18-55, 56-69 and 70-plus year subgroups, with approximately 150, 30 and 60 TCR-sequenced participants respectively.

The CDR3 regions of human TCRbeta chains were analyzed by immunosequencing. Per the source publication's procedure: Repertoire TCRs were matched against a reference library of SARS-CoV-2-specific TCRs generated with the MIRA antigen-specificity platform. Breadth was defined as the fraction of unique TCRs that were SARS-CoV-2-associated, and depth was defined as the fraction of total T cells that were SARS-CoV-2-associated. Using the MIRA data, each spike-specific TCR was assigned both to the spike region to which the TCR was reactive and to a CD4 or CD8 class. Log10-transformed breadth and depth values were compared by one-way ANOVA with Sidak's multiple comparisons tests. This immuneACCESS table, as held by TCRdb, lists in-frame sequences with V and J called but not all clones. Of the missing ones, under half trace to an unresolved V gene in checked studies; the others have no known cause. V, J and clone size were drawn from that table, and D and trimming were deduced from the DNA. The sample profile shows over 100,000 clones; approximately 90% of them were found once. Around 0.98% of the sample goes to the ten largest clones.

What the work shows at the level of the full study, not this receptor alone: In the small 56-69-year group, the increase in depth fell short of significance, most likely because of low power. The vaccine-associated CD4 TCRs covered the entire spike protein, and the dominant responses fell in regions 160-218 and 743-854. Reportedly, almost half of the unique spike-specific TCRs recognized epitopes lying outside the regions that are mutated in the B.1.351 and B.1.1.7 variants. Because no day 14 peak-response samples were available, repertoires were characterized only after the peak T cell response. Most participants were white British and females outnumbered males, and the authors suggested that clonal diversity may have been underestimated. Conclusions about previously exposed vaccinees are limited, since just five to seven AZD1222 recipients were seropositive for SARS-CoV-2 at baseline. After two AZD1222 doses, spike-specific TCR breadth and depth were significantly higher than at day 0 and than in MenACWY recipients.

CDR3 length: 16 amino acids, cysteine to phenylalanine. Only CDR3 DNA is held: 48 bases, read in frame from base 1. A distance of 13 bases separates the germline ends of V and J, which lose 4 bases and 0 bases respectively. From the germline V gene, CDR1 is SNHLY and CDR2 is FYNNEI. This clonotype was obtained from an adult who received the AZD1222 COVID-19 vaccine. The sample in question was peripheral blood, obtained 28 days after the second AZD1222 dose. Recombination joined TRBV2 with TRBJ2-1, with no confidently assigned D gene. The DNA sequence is TGTGCCAGCAGTGTATTTGGGGAAAGCTCCTACAATGAGCAGTTCTTC. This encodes CASSVFGESSYNEQFF.